This T cell receptor beta chain derives from a study of T cells after yellow fever vaccination. TCRdb independently ran MiXCR on the 5' RACE reads; one entry per CDR3 protein. This table has roughly 160,000 distinct CDR3 sequences, 6% to 7.5% appearing once. In its sample, this clonotype was seen many times. Trimming removed 6 bases from V and 2 bases from J, with 12 bases in between. CDR3 length: 14 amino acids. Sequencing was performed on CD4+ T cells sorted from PBMCs, taken 5 days after the first yellow fever vaccination. This receptor was identified in a man in his late teens or twenties who received the YFV17D yellow fever vaccine. V gene TRBV12-3 or TRBV12-4 combines with J gene TRBJ2-3; D remains ambiguous. The CDR3 loop reads CASSRSDYTDTQYF. CDR3 DNA: TGTGCCAGCAGCCGCTCCGATTACACAGATACGCAGTATTTT.